Presented here are 6 T cell receptor beta chains from one specimen sequenced in a study of early T cells in non-severe SARS-CoV-2 infection. In TCRdb, the 5' RACE reads were re-called with MiXCR into one record per CDR3 protein. The table lists 65,000 to 85,000 distinct CDR3 sequences, around 10% of them singletons. Material: whole blood. The receptor source for this set is an adult who was a healthcare worker with PCR-confirmed SARS-CoV-2 infection or an uninfected control (not recorded which).

This clonotype has more than one count but fewer than ten. V and J are TRBV19 and TRBJ1-2, with 9 bases that match TRBD1. Trimming took 5 bases from V and 8 from J; bases not matched to a gene: 9. The CDR3 spans 14 residues. The germline V gene has CDR1 LNHDA and CDR2 SQIVND (reference sequence). Here the CDR3 reads CASSSQTGGSGYTF. The CDR3 coding sequence is TGTGCCAGTAGTTCCCAAACAGGGGGCTCGGGCTACACCTTC.

This clonotype has ten or more counts. CDR3 protein: CASSLLKANSGNTIYF. As DNA, the CDR3 is TGTGCCAGCAGCTTACTAAAGGCTAACTCTGGAAACACCATATATTTT. The chain has TRBV13 and TRBJ1-3; no reliable D call. This CDR3 is built from 16 residues. The germline CDR1 and CDR2 sequences are PRHDT and FYEKMQ (reference sequence). V gave up 2 bases and J gave up 0 bases, with 11 bases separating them.

This clonotype was seen many times. The rearrangement uses TRBV10-1 and TRBJ2-3, with D possibly TRBD1 on 6 matching bases. The V gene's germline CDR1 is WNHNN and CDR2 SYGVQD (reference sequence). The CDR3 spans 16 residues. The V and J ends lost 6 bases and 1 base respectively, with 17 bases between them. The CDR3 loop reads CASSATGKAGTDTQYF. CDR3 bases: TGCGCCAGCAGCGCCACAGGGAAGGCGGGCACAGATACGCAGTATTTT.

The J gene is TRBJ1-2, the V gene TRBV19, with D perhaps TRBD1 (5 bases). V lost 0 bases to trimming and J lost 0 bases, with 8 bases between them. Germline CDR1 and CDR2: LNHDA and SQIVND (reference sequence). This CDR3 comprises 15 residues. CDR3 coding DNA: TGTGCCAGTAGTATAGAAGGGGCGGCTAACTATGGCTACACCTTC. This sequence encodes CASSIEGAANYGYTF.

This clonotype was counted many times. The rearrangement uses TRBV14 and TRBJ2-3; 10 bases agree with TRBD2. With V trimmed by 0 bases and J by 1 base, 7 bases remained unmatched. The CDR3 loop spans 18 amino acids. Germline V gene sequence: CDR1 SGHDN, CDR2 FVKESK. DNA for the CDR3: TGTGCCAGCAGCCAAGACAGGAATCTAGCGGGGGGCACAGATACGCAGTATTTT. This encodes CASSQDRNLAGGTDTQYF.

This clonotype has just a few counts. The chain is built from TRBV25-1 and TRBJ2-3; 8 nucleotides match TRBD2. In germline, CDR1 is MGHDK, CDR2 SYGVNS. The CDR3 has 13 amino acids. Trimming removed 8 bases from V and 5 bases from J; junction bases left unmatched: 6. The CDR3 DNA sequence: TGTGCCAGCGGGTTAAGCGGGGGAGATACGCAGTATTTT. Protein sequence: CASGLSGGDTQYF.